Listed here are 23 T cell receptor beta chains from one sample, sequenced in a study of blood T cell repertoires in COVID-19. Sequencing used immunoSEQ multiplex PCR; TCRdb keeps in-frame clones, though not all of them. Of a few hundred thousand clones in the sample, about 86% were seen once. Sequenced: PBMCs or T cells enriched from blood (not recorded which). The receptors derive from a young man with acute COVID-19.

The rearrangement joins TRBV27 to TRBJ1-2; 7 bases are shared with TRBD1. Germline-derived CDR1 and CDR2 are MNHEY and SMNVEV (reference sequence). The CDR3 consists of 13 residues. The junction had 8 bases not matched to a gene; V was cut back by 5 bases and J by 8 bases. In DNA, the CDR3 is TGTGCCAGCAGTAAGACAGGGAATAGGGGCTACACCTTC. Translating gives CASSKTGNRGYTF.

The chain carries TRBV7-8 and TRBJ2-3, with D hard to call. The CDR3 sequence is 14 residues long. Germline V gene lookup returns CDR1 SGHVS and CDR2 FQNEAQ. Between the trimmed V and J ends, which lost 1 base and 4 bases, there was a span of 9 bases. The CDR3 DNA is TGTGCCAGCAGCTTAGGTGTAGAATCAGATACGCAGTATTTT. Its protein product is CASSLGVESDTQYF.

The chain has TRBV6-2 or TRBV6-3 and TRBJ2-1; D remains ambiguous. V was trimmed by 0 bases and J by 4 bases, leaving 10 bases between them. CDR1 and CDR2 (germline): MNHEY, SVGEGT. The CDR3 is 15 amino acids. The CDR3 is CASSYSARGYNEQFF. The CDR3 DNA reads as TGTGCCAGCAGTTACTCGGCCCGAGGTTACAATGAGCAGTTCTTC.

A single count supports this clone. This chain joins TRBV6-4 and TRBJ2-3, with TRBD2 matching 12 bases. Germline V CDR1 and CDR2: MRHNA, SNTAGT. The CDR3 length is 17 residues. V gave up 0 bases and J gave up 2 bases; unmatched junction bases: 3. The CDR3 reads CASSDSRLAGATDTQYF. CDR3 DNA sequence: TGTGCCAGCAGTGACTCCCGACTAGCGGGAGCCACAGATACGCAGTATTTT.

The chain links TRBV28 to TRBJ1-5; no clear D gene. Per the germline V gene, CDR1 is MDHEN and CDR2 is SYDVKM. The CDR3 is 13 residues long. The ends were cut back, 7 bases at V and 4 bases at J, with 11 bases in the middle. This CDR3 is CASNYYGNQPQHF. The CDR3 DNA follows: TGTGCCAGCAATTACTATGGGAATCAGCCCCAGCATTTT.

J is TRBJ2-7 and V is TRBV6-5, with 9 bases fitting TRBD2. Losses at the gene ends were 6 bases for V and 4 bases for J; bases not matched to a gene: 7. This CDR3 is 14 amino acids long. CDR1 and CDR2 from the germline V gene are MNHEY and SVGAGI. The chain's CDR3 is CASSLSGRLYEQYV. CDR3 sequence (DNA): TGTGCCAGCAGCCTTAGCGGGAGACTGTACGAGCAGTACGTC.

This clone was observed a few times. This rearrangement joins TRBV5-1 to TRBJ1-6; tentative D call: TRBD1 (6 bases). CDR1 SGHRS and CDR2 YFSETQ come from the germline V gene. The CDR3 runs 15 residues. V lost 0 bases and J 6 bases, leaving 10 bases between the germline ends. CDR3 loop: CASSLEGGFNSPLHF. The CDR3 bases are TGCGCCAGCAGCTTGGAAGGGGGTTTTAATTCACCCCTCCACTTT.

The chain links TRBV12-3 or TRBV12-4 to TRBJ2-1, with D hard to call. V was clipped by 6 bases and J by 7 bases, with 7 bases between them. The CDR3 is made up of 11 amino acids. The CDR3 sequence is CASRLENEQFF. In DNA form, the CDR3 reads TGTGCCAGCAGGCTCGAGAATGAGCAGTTCTTC.

The chain carries TRBV6-2 or TRBV6-3 and TRBJ1-5; 7 positions agree with TRBD1. Trimming cost V 2 bases and J 6 bases; bases outside gene matches: 7. Germline CDR1 is MNHEY and CDR2 is SVGEGT. There are 15 residues in the CDR3. The CDR3 loop reads CASSYGQGGSQPQHF. The CDR3 coding sequence is TGTGCCAGCAGTTACGGCCAGGGGGGAAGTCAGCCCCAGCATTTT.

This rearrangement joins TRBV19 to TRBJ1-2; 8 nucleotides match TRBD1. The CDR3 totals 15 residues. V dropped 3 bases and J dropped 6; count of bases not matched to a gene: 9. Germline CDR1 is LNHDA and CDR2 is SQIVND (reference sequence). The CDR3 sequence: CASSIVQGAPNGYTF. The CDR3, as DNA: TGTGCCAGTAGTATTGTCCAGGGGGCGCCGAATGGCTACACCTTC.

J is TRBJ2-7 and V is TRBV21-1; the table's D call of TRBD1 was not tested on the DNA. TRBV21-1 is marked as a pseudogene. The CDR3 extends over 17 amino acids. The CDR3 reads CASSPIPGDRGIYEQYV. In DNA form, the CDR3 reads TGTGCCAGCAGCCCGATACCCGGGGACAGGGGGATATACGAGCAGTACGTC.

The rearrangement links TRBV5-5 to TRBJ1-2, with TRBD1 matching over 9 bases. After removal of 4 bases from V and 4 bases from J, the junction contained 11 bases not matched to a gene. Germline CDR1 SGHKS, CDR2 YYEKEE (reference sequence). The CDR3 totals 16 residues. The CDR3 is CASSQAPDRGAYGYTF. The CDR3 DNA follows: TGTGCCAGCAGCCAGGCTCCCGACAGGGGGGCCTATGGCTACACCTTC.

The CDR3 nucleotides are TGTGCCAGCAGTCCAAACAGGGGTGATGGCTACACCTTC. Encoded protein: CASSPNRGDGYTF. The rearrangement uses TRBV25-1 and TRBJ1-2, with 7 bases that match TRBD1. V gave up 5 bases and J gave up 6 bases; unmatched junction bases: 6. Germline V lookup: CDR1 MGHDK, CDR2 SYGVNS. CDR3 length: 13 amino acids.

This clone was counted a single time. CDR3 amino acids: CASSLLFNTEAFF. The CDR3 nucleotides are TGTGCCAGCAGCTTACTCTTTAACACTGAAGCTTTCTTT. The genes are TRBV7-3 and TRBJ1-1, with D unresolved. The V gene lost 2 bases and the J gene lost 2 bases, with 6 bases spanning the gap. The length of the CDR3 is 13 residues. Germline V CDR1 and CDR2: SGHTA, FQGTGA.

This clone was detected a few times. V usage is TRBV9 and J usage is TRBJ2-3, with TRBD1 as a possible D gene (6 bases). The germline gives CDR1 SGDLS, CDR2 YYNGEE. The V and J ends lost 4 bases and 1 base respectively, with 19 bases between them. This CDR3 comprises 17 residues. DNA for the CDR3: TGTGCCAGCAGCCCAGTTGGGGGCTTCGGTGGCACAGATACGCAGTATTTT. Translation: CASSPVGGFGGTDTQYF.

This rearrangement joins TRBV5-6 to TRBJ1-2; D remains ambiguous. The germline V gene encodes CDR1 SGHDT and CDR2 YYEEEE. V was trimmed by 0 bases and J by 8 bases, leaving 11 bases between them. The CDR3 contains 13 residues. CDR3 sequence: CASSLERGPGYTF. CDR3 DNA sequence: TGTGCCAGCAGCTTGGAGAGAGGGCCAGGCTACACCTTC.

This sequence joins TRBV10-3 and TRBJ2-1, with D possibly TRBD1 on 5 matching bases. The CDR3 runs 14 residues. In germline, CDR1 is ENHRY, CDR2 SYGVKD. V lost 3 bases, J lost 9 bases, and 15 bases lay in between. CDR3 in DNA: TGTGCCATCAGTGAAATGGTCAGGGCGGCTGAGCAGTTCTTC. It translates to CAISEMVRAAEQFF.

The rearrangement uses TRBV30 and TRBJ1-5, with D possibly TRBD1 on 5 matching bases. Trimming took 0 bases from V and 0 from J, leaving 9 bases between them. Per germline, CDR1 GTSNPN and CDR2 SVGIG (reference sequence). The CDR3 is made up of 15 amino acids. The CDR3 DNA reads TGTGCCTGGAGTGTACGGGGGAATAGCAATCAGCCCCAGCATTTT. This encodes CAWSVRGNSNQPQHF.

The chain carries TRBV3-1 (or the pseudogene TRBV3-2) and TRBJ2-7, with D possibly being TRBD2 (6 bases). The V end was cut by 3 bases, the J end by 3 bases, with 6 bases between. This CDR3 has 12 residues. Germline V gene sequence: CDR1 LGHDT, CDR2 YNNKEL (reference sequence). The DNA of the CDR3 is TGTGCCAGCAGCCAGGGAGGCTACGAGCAGTACGTC. It specifies CASSQGGYEQYV.

The chain recombines TRBV7-9 with TRBJ2-3; 11 positions agree with TRBD2. The V and J ends lost 2 bases and 3 bases, in that order; junction bases with no gene match: 4. In germline, CDR1 is SEHNR, CDR2 FQNEAQ (reference sequence). This CDR3 has 16 residues. The CDR3 DNA reads as TGTGCCAGCAGCTTATTTACTAGCGGGAGTACAGATACGCAGTATTTT. The encoded protein is CASSLFTSGSTDTQYF.

In this sample, this clone turned up once. The chain uses TRBV11-3 and TRBJ2-2, with 9 positions matching TRBD1. J was trimmed by 5 bases and V by 11 bases; bases with no gene match: 9. CDR1 SGHNT and CDR2 YENEEA come from the germline V gene. The CDR3 is 14 amino acids. In nucleotides, the CDR3 is TGTGCCTGCGACCCCGGGACAGGGACCGGGGAGCTGTTTTTT. It is translated as CACDPGTGTGELFF. Full variable domain (remainder filled in from reference TRBV11-3 and TRBJ2-2): EAGVVQSPRYKIIEKKQPVAFWCNPISGHNTLYWYLQNLGQGPELLIRYENEEAVDDSQLPKDRFSAERLKGVDSTLKIQPAELGDSAVYLCACDPGTGTGELFFGEGSRLTVL.

This sequence joins TRBV19 and TRBJ2-3, with 7 bases aligning to TRBD2. The CDR3 runs to 14 residues. CDR1 LNHDA and CDR2 SQIVND come from the germline V gene (reference sequence). After removal of 3 bases from V and 2 bases from J, the junction contained 2 bases not matched to a gene. CDR3 nucleotide sequence: TGTGCCAGTAGTATCCGGGGGGACACAGATACGCAGTATTTT. Protein product: CASSIRGDTDTQYF.

J is TRBJ2-1 and V is TRBV15, with D possibly TRBD2 on 5 matching bases. The V and J ends lost 1 base and 4 bases respectively, with 14 bases between them. CDR1 is LNHNV, CDR2 YYDKDF, per germline (reference sequence). CDR3 length: 16 amino acids. CDR3 in amino acids: CATSRAGSHAYNEQFF. The CDR3 nucleotides read TGTGCCACCAGCAGAGCGGGGAGCCACGCGTACAATGAGCAGTTCTTC.